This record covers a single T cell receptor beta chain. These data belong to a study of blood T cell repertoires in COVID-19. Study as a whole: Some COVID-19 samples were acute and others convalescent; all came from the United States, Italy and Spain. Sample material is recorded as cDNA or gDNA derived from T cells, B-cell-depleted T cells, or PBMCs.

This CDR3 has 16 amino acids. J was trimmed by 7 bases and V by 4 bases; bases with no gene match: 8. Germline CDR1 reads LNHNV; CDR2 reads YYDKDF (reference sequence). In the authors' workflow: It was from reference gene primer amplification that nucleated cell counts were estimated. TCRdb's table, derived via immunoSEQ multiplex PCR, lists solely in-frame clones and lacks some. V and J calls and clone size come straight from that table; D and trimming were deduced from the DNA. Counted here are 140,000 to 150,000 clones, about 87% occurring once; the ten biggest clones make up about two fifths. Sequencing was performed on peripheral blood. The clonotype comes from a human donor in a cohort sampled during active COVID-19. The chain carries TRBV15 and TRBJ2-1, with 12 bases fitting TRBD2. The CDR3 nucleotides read TGTGCCACCAGCACCCTAGCGGGAGGGCTCTCAAATGAGCAGTTCTTC. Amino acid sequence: CATSTLAGGLSNEQFF.